These T cell receptor beta chains were read from a single sample in a study of OX40 agonist ivuxolimab in advanced cancers. Only in-frame clones appear in the TCRdb table, and some are missing; sequencing was by immunoSEQ multiplex PCR. The sample consists of over 55,000 clones, about 84% of them appearing once. The specimen was CD4+ or CD8+ T cells sorted from blood, collected in a trial of the OX40 agonist ivuxolimab. All receptors come from an adult with an advanced solid tumor such as melanoma, head and neck, liver or kidney cancer. Each CDR3 is given with its conserved first and last residue. The D gene is left open where the match is weak. Clone size is given for some rows only: seen once, a few or many times, or a class if the clone is expanded.

J,V,size,D,length,CDR3,DNA
TRBJ2-1,TRBV28,.,TRBD2,19,CASSFIQVWREDPYNEQFF,TGTGCCAGCAGTTTTATTCAAGTGTGGCGGGAGGACCCCTACAATGAGCAGTTCTTC
TRBJ2-3,TRBV18,.,.,15,CASSPWATQTDTQYF,TGTGCCAGCTCACCTTGGGCAACACAGACAGATACGCAGTATTTT
TRBJ2-1,TRBV2,.,.,14,CASSEAGGSDRQFF,TGTGCCAGCAGTGAAGCGGGGGGATCCGACAGGCAGTTCTTC
TRBJ1-5,TRBV5-1,.,.,14,CASSFEQGNQPQHF,TGCGCCAGCAGCTTCGAACAGGGCAATCAGCCCCAGCATTTT
TRBJ2-1,TRBV29-1,.,.,11,CSTTRGNEQFF,TGCAGCACCACACGGGGGAATGAGCAGTTCTTC
TRBJ1-2,TRBV7-9,.,.,18,CASSLGLSSRYPNYGYTF,TGTGCCAGCAGCTTAGGATTGAGCAGTCGTTATCCTAACTATGGCTACACCTTC
TRBJ1-5,TRBV10-2,few,.,13,CASSPVTIKPQHF,TGCGCCAGCAGTCCGGTTACAATCAAGCCCCAGCATTTT
TRBJ2-7,TRBV4-1,.,TRBD2,15,CASSQAWGGTYEQYF,TGCGCCAGCAGCCAAGCATGGGGAGGGACCTACGAGCAGTACTTC
TRBJ1-5,TRBV4-1,.,TRBD1,14,CASSRDRANQPQHF,TGCGCCAGCAGCCGGGACAGGGCTAATCAGCCCCAGCATTTT
TRBJ2-3,TRBV11-2,once,TRBD2,15,CASSLGASGVRTQYF,TGTGCCAGCAGCTTAGGAGCGAGCGGGGTTCGTACGCAGTATTTT
TRBJ1-1,TRBV5-5,.,TRBD1,14,CASSLQGMNTEAFF,TGTGCCAGCAGCTTACAGGGGATGAACACTGAAGCTTTCTTT
TRBJ2-3,TRBV4-2,.,TRBD2,16,CASSLGAGGSTDTQYF,TGTGCCAGCAGCCTTGGAGCGGGAGGGAGCACAGATACGCAGTATTTT
TRBJ1-2,TRBV19,.,.,15,CASSSDSRDIYGYTF,TGTGCCAGTAGTAGCGATTCCCGGGACATCTACGGCTACACCTTC
TRBJ2-6,TRBV27,.,.,14,CASSPDSGANVLTF,TGTGCCAGCAGTCCTGACTCTGGGGCCAACGTCCTGACTTTC
TRBJ2-5,TRBV6-1,.,.,13,CASSQGGRETQYF,TGTGCCAGCAGTCAGGGGGGCCGGGAGACCCAGTACTTC
TRBJ1-4,TRBV4-1,.,.,15,CASSYDPSRGEKLFF,TGCGCCAGCAGCTACGATCCCAGTAGGGGAGAAAAACTGTTTTTT
TRBJ1-1,TRBV6-4,once,.,13,CASSEFLGAEAFF,TGTGCCAGCAGTGAATTTTTAGGGGCTGAAGCTTTCTTT
TRBJ2-3,TRBV14,.,TRBD2,17,CASSPLTSGYHTDTQYF,TGTGCCAGCAGCCCGTTGACTAGCGGGTATCACACAGATACGCAGTATTTT
TRBJ1-2,TRBV6-4,once,.,16,CASSDPTRQKLYGYTF,TGTGCCAGCAGTGACCCGACCCGACAGAAACTATATGGCTACACCTTC
TRBJ2-7,TRBV7-2,few,.,11,CASSDLGEQYF,TGTGCCAGCAGCGACCTGGGGGAGCAGTACTTC
TRBJ2-7,TRBV9,.,.,15,CASSVATGSEYEQYF,TGTGCCAGCAGCGTAGCAACCGGATCTGAGTACGAGCAGTACTTC
TRBJ1-5,TRBV28,.,.,14,CASTIPGGNQPQHF,TGTGCCAGCACCATCCCGGGAGGCAATCAGCCCCAGCATTTT
TRBJ1-6,TRBV11-2,.,.,14,CASSTSDANSPLHF,TGTGCCAGCAGCACTTCCGACGCTAATTCACCCCTCCACTTT
TRBJ2-3,TRBV13,.,.,15,CASSLTRVLTDTQYF,TGTGCCAGCAGCTTGACCAGGGTTCTCACAGATACGCAGTATTTT
TRBJ1-1,TRBV5-6,once,.,14,CASSLRGEGTEAFF,TGTGCCAGCAGCTTGCGAGGGGAGGGCACTGAAGCTTTCTTT
TRBJ1-5,TRBV28,.,.,14,CASSSGQYNQPQHF,TGTGCCAGCAGTTCGGGCCAGTACAATCAGCCCCAGCATTTT
TRBJ2-7,TRBV2,once,.,13,CASRKDISYEQYF,TGTGCCAGCAGGAAGGACATTTCCTACGAGCAGTACTTC
TRBJ2-3,TRBV27,.,.,16,CASTERPFPSTDTQYF,TGTGCCAGTACCGAGCGGCCCTTCCCTAGCACAGATACGCAGTATTTT
TRBJ2-5,TRBV5-4,.,TRBD2,16,CASSLATSGGVETQYF,TGTGCCAGCAGCTTGGCGACTAGCGGGGGAGTAGAGACCCAGTACTTC
TRBJ1-1,TRBV7-2,.,.,15,CASSLYSRMNTEAFF,TGTGCCAGCAGCTTATATTCACGGATGAACACTGAAGCTTTCTTT
TRBJ2-1,TRBV27,.,TRBD1,15,CASSLDRGRAGEQFF,TGTGCCAGCAGTTTAGACAGGGGACGAGCGGGTGAGCAGTTCTTC
TRBJ2-1,TRBV10-2,few,.,14,CASTKGLSYNEQFF,TGCGCCAGCACGAAAGGCCTATCCTACAATGAGCAGTTCTTC
TRBJ1-1,TRBV6-6,.,TRBD1,16,CASSYGTGLPNTEAFF,TGTGCCAGCAGTTACGGGACAGGCCTCCCGAACACTGAAGCTTTCTTT
TRBJ1-6,TRBV19,.,TRBD1,15,CASSNTGTANSPLHF,TGTGCCAGTAGTAACACCGGGACAGCCAATTCACCCCTCCACTTT
TRBJ1-1,TRBV23-1,many,.,15,CASSQSSLPVTEAFF,TGCGCCAGCAGTCAATCGTCACTACCAGTAACTGAAGCTTTCTTT
TRBJ2-1,TRBV11-3,.,.,15,CASSLDPASAHEQFF,TGTGCCAGCAGCTTAGATCCCGCTAGCGCTCATGAGCAGTTCTTC
TRBJ2-7,TRBV7-9,few,TRBD1,14,CASSSGQGTYEQYF,TGTGCCAGCAGCTCGGGACAGGGCACCTACGAGCAGTACTTC
TRBJ2-5,TRBV25-1,once,.,18,CASSGRAEDWVKKETQYF,TGTGCCAGCAGTGGTAGAGCCGAGGACTGGGTTAAGAAGGAGACCCAGTACTTC
TRBJ2-5,TRBV4-2,.,TRBD2,17,CASSQVTGGAVSETQYF,TGTGCCAGCAGCCAAGTGACCGGGGGGGCGGTTAGTGAGACCCAGTACTTC
TRBJ2-3,TRBV4-1,.,TRBD2,17,CASSLPRTSGVTDTQYF,TGCGCCAGCAGCCTACCTCGGACTAGCGGTGTCACAGATACGCAGTATTTT
TRBJ1-5,TRBV18,.,TRBD1,15,CASSPDRGSNQPQHF,TGTGCCAGCTCACCGGACAGGGGAAGCAATCAGCCCCAGCATTTT
TRBJ1-4,TRBV7-2,.,.,14,CASSLIADNEKLFF,TGTGCCAGCAGCTTAATAGCTGATAATGAAAAACTGTTTTTT
TRBJ2-2,TRBV19,.,TRBD2,17,CASSLRPGLATTGELFF,TGTGCCAGTAGTTTGCGCCCGGGACTAGCCACCACCGGGGAGCTGTTTTTT
TRBJ2-2,TRBV30,.,.,15,CAWRFSGYPTGELFF,TGTGCCTGGAGATTCAGCGGGTACCCCACCGGGGAGCTGTTTTTT
TRBJ1-3,TRBV25-1,.,.,14,CASSEADSGNTIYF,TGTGCCAGCAGTGAGGCAGACTCTGGAAACACCATATATTTT
TRBJ1-1,TRBV27,once,.,12,CASSSSGTEAFF,TGTGCCAGCAGTTCTTCAGGGACTGAAGCTTTCTTT
TRBJ1-1,TRBV5-1,.,TRBD1,17,CASSVTGTVSMNTEAFF,TGCGCCAGCAGCGTTACCGGGACAGTCTCCATGAACACTGAAGCTTTCTTT
TRBJ2-7,TRBV5-4,few,.,12,CASSANSYEQYF,TGTGCCAGCAGCGCTAACTCCTACGAGCAGTACTTC